One and the same sample provided the 27 T cell receptor beta chains below, sequenced in a study of shared T cell receptors in the human thymus. TCRdb's copy holds only in-frame clones and misses some; the assay was immunoSEQ multiplex PCR. The sample consists of 450,000 to 650,000 clones, around 82% of them appearing once. These data also featured in a second study, about human thymus T cells.

What was sequenced was thymocytes. Every receptor here comes from a boy under three years old with a congenital heart defect.

This clone has a handful of counts. The chain recombines TRBV21-1 with TRBJ2-7; the table's D call of TRBD1 was not tested on the DNA. TRBV21-1 is classified as a pseudogene. The CDR3 length is 16 residues. The CDR3 protein is CASSKCRQGFDYEQYF. For the CDR3, the DNA is TGTGCCAGCAGCAAATGTCGACAGGGATTTGACTACGAGCAGTACTTC.

The J gene is TRBJ1-1, the V gene TRBV29-1, with 11 bases aligning to TRBD1. Trimming took 4 bases from V and 0 from J; bases not matched to a gene: 4. The CDR3 runs to 15 residues. Germline CDR1 and CDR2: SQVTM and ANQGSEA. The CDR3 loop reads CSVGGQGEMNTEAFF. CDR3 bases: TGCAGCGTTGGGGGACAGGGGGAAATGAACACTGAAGCTTTCTTT. Complete variable domain (other parts from reference TRBV29-1 and TRBJ1-1): SAVISQKPSRDICQRGTSLTIQCQVDSQVTMMFWYRQQPGQSLTLIATANQGSEATYESGFVIDKFPISRPNLTFSTLTVSNMSPEDSSIYLCSVGGQGEMNTEAFFGQGTRLTVV.

This clone was counted a few times. This chain joins TRBV27 and TRBJ2-7; TRBD1 matches at 9 bases. Germline V lookup: CDR1 MNHEY, CDR2 SMNVEV (reference sequence). The V and J ends lost 2 bases and 1 base, in that order; junction bases with no gene match: 6. The CDR3 covers 16 residues. CDR3 nucleotides: TGTGCCAGCAGTTTAACTGGACAGGGGAAGTCCTACGAGCAGTACTTC. Translation gives CASSLTGQGKSYEQYF.

This rearrangement joins TRBV10-1 to TRBJ1-4; D may be TRBD1 (6 bases). The V gene lost 10 bases and the J gene lost 8 bases, with 11 bases spanning the gap. From germline, CDR1 is WNHNN and CDR2 SYGVQD (reference sequence). The CDR3 has 11 residues. The CDR3 is CATTRGEKLFF. In DNA, the CDR3 is TGCGCCACCACAAGGGGGGAAAAACTGTTTTTT.

The gene calls are TRBV14 and TRBJ1-1; tentative D call: TRBD1 (5 bases). CDR3 size: 15 residues. Trimming removed 2 bases at V and 1 base at J, with 11 bases between. From germline, CDR1 is SGHDN and CDR2 FVKESK. Here the CDR3 reads CASSQRDSPNTEAFF. CDR3 DNA sequence: TGTGCCAGCAGCCAAAGAGACAGTCCGAACACTGAAGCTTTCTTT.

The chain links TRBV4-3 to TRBJ2-2; no definite D call. The CDR3 runs 13 residues. Trimming shortened V by 0 bases and J by 5 bases, and 4 bases separated the two germline ends. CDR1 and CDR2 from the germline V gene are LGHNA and YSLEER. The CDR3 region is CASSQDVTGELFF. CDR3 in DNA: TGCGCCAGCAGCCAAGATGTAACCGGGGAGCTGTTTTTT.

The chain recombines TRBV7-2 with TRBJ2-7; TRBD2 is a possible D gene (8 bases). This CDR3 region has 15 residues. Trimming pared 4 bases from V and 5 bases from J, leaving 18 bases between. Germline V lookup: CDR1 SGHTA, CDR2 FQGNSA. The DNA of the CDR3 is TGTGCCAGCAGCTCCACGGGAGGGGGCGGCCACGAGCAGTACTTC. It codes for CASSSTGGGGHEQYF.

V and J are TRBV5-1 and TRBJ2-7, with D perhaps TRBD1 (6 bases). The V gene lost 1 base and the J gene lost 7 bases, with 21 bases spanning the gap. Germline loops: CDR1 SGHRS, CDR2 YFSETQ. The CDR3 runs to 16 residues. CDR3 region: CASSLYRDTRTREQYF. CDR3 in DNA: TGCGCCAGCAGCTTGTACCGGGACACCCGAACACGGGAGCAGTACTTC. Full variable domain (outside the CDR3, taken from reference TRBV5-1 and TRBJ2-7): KAGVTQTPRYLIKTRGQQVTLSCSPISGHRSVSWYQQTPGQGLQFLFEYFSETQRNKGNFPGRFSGRQFSNSRSEMNVSTLELGDSALYLCASSLYRDTRTREQYFGPGTRLTVT.

V and J are TRBV4-3 and TRBJ2-1; TRBD2 might be the D (5 bases). The germline V gene encodes CDR1 LGHNA and CDR2 YSLEER. The V gene lost 3 bases and the J gene lost 5 bases, with 17 bases spanning the gap. The CDR3 is 16 residues long. CDR3 in DNA: TGCGCCAGCAGCCAGAACGTGATAGCGCCCCACAATGAGCAGTTCTTC. This encodes CASSQNVIAPHNEQFF.

The rearrangement uses TRBV4-1 and TRBJ2-7; TRBD2 matches at 7 bases. The germline V gene encodes CDR1 MGHRA and CDR2 YSYEKL. CDR3 size: 18 residues. Trimming took 2 bases from V and 0 from J; bases not matched to a gene: 13. DNA of the CDR3: TGCGCCAGCAGCCAAAAGGAGGCTAGCGGACTGAGCTCCTACGAGCAGTACTTC. Translating gives CASSQKEASGLSSYEQYF.

The chain couples TRBV7-8 to TRBJ1-2, with 8 bases that match TRBD1. CDR1 SGHVS and CDR2 FQNEAQ come from the germline V gene. The CDR3 is 14 amino acids. Germline trimming cut 4 bases from V and 8 bases from J; bases unmatched to any gene: 9. The CDR3 nucleotides are TGTGCCAGCAGCTCCGGACAGGGCCCGAGGGGCTACACCTTC. The encoded protein is CASSSGQGPRGYTF.

This clone turned up a few times. The genes are TRBV28 and TRBJ2-5; TRBD2 aligns across 7 bases. CDR1 is MDHEN, CDR2 SYDVKM, per germline. The CDR3 is 12 residues long. The J segment lost 4 bases and the V segment lost 6 bases, leaving 2 bases of the junction unmatched. The CDR3 DNA reads as TGTGCCAGCAGGGGGGAGGGAGAGACCCAGTACTTC. Protein: CASRGEGETQYF.

The genes are TRBV5-6 and TRBJ2-1; TRBD2 is a possible D gene (5 bases). CDR1 is SGHDT and CDR2 is YYEEEE in the germline V gene. The CDR3 length is 17 residues. Between the trimmed V and J ends, which lost 2 bases and 4 bases, there was a span of 19 bases. The CDR3 spells CASSFPPLATGYNEQFF. CDR3 sequence (DNA): TGTGCCAGCAGCTTCCCCCCCCTAGCAACGGGATACAATGAGCAGTTCTTC. The full variable domain, completed using reference TRBV5-6 and TRBJ2-1, is DAGVTQSPTHLIKTRGQQVTLRCSPKSGHDTVSWYQQALGQGPQFIFQYYEEEERQRGNFPDRFSGHQFPNYSSELNVNALLLGDSALYLCASSFPPLATGYNEQFFGPGTRLTVL.

The chain couples TRBV15 to TRBJ1-4, with unresolved D. V dropped 1 base and J dropped 3 bases, with 9 bases sitting between them. The CDR3 contains 15 residues. Germline lookup yields CDR1 LNHNV and CDR2 YYDKDF (reference sequence). CDR3 protein: CATSRGQEANEKLFF. The CDR3, as DNA: TGTGCCACCAGCAGAGGCCAGGAGGCTAATGAAAAACTGTTTTTT.

The V gene is TRBV12-5, the J gene TRBJ2-2; 9 bases are a match to TRBD1. Trimming removed 5 bases from V and 6 bases from J; junction bases left unmatched: 4. This CDR3 region has 14 residues. Germline V CDR1 and CDR2: LGHNT, FRNRAP. As DNA, the CDR3 is TGTGCTAGTGGTGGACAGGGGTTCGCCGGGGAGCTGTTTTTT. It translates to CASGGQGFAGELFF. Full variable domain (rest looked up from reference TRBV12-5 and TRBJ2-2): DARVTQTPRHKVTEMGQEVTMRCQPILGHNTVFWYRQTMMQGLELLAYFRNRAPLDDSGMPKDRFSAEMPDATLATLKIQPSEPRDSAVYFCASGGQGFAGELFFGEGSRLTVL.

This clone was seen a handful of times. The chain links TRBV28 to TRBJ2-2; weak D call: TRBD1 (6 bases). Trimming took off 4 bases at V and 8 bases at J, with 17 bases between the two ends. The CDR3 covers 15 residues. Germline V lookup: CDR1 MDHEN, CDR2 SYDVKM. The CDR3 sequence is CASSYRGDRRGELFF. The CDR3 DNA follows: TGTGCCAGCAGTTACCGAGGCGACAGGAGAGGGGAGCTGTTTTTT.

This clone was recorded a few times. The genes are TRBV7-9 and TRBJ2-1; 8 bases align to TRBD1. Germline V gene data show CDR1 as SEHNR and CDR2 as FQNEAQ (reference sequence). V shed 0 bases and J 0 bases; nucleotides not matched to a gene: 10. The CDR3 contains 19 residues. CDR3 amino acids: CASSLATRTGLSSYNEQFF. CDR3 nucleotides: TGTGCCAGCAGCTTAGCTACGAGGACAGGGTTGAGCTCCTACAATGAGCAGTTCTTC.

J is TRBJ2-1 and V is TRBV25-1; 10 bases map to TRBD2. CDR1 and CDR2 from the germline V gene are MGHDK and SYGVNS. This CDR3 has 14 residues. This chain's CDR3 is CAVLAGPSYNEQFF. CDR3 bases: TGTGCGGTACTAGCGGGACCCTCCTACAATGAGCAGTTCTTC.

The rearrangement links TRBV6-1 to TRBJ2-3; no clear D. CDR1 is MNHNS, CDR2 SASEGT, per germline. This CDR3 is 13 amino acids long. The V and J ends lost 3 bases and 1 base respectively, with 5 bases between them. The CDR3 region has the DNA TGTGCCAGCAGTGAGGCGGGCACAGATACGCAGTATTTT. Amino acid sequence: CASSEAGTDTQYF.

CDR3 sequence: CSVVGGRAADTQYF. The CDR3 DNA follows: TGCAGCGTTGTGGGCGGGAGGGCCGCAGATACGCAGTATTTT. The rearrangement uses TRBV29-1 and TRBJ2-3; 9 bases agree with TRBD2. Losses at the gene ends were 4 bases for V and 4 bases for J; bases not matched to a gene: 6. CDR1 is SQVTM, CDR2 ANQGSEA, per germline. The length of the CDR3 is 14 residues.

The chain links TRBV5-1 to TRBJ2-3; 13 bases map to TRBD2. Germline assignment: CDR1 SGHRS and CDR2 YFSETQ. This CDR3 has 18 amino acids. V lost 4 bases and J lost 3; bases outside the gene matches: 11. The CDR3 is CASSGTSGIENGTDTQYF. Here the CDR3 DNA reads TGCGCCAGCAGCGGGACTAGCGGGATTGAAAACGGGACAGATACGCAGTATTTT.

The chain uses TRBV30 and TRBJ2-4; D unclear. The CDR3 has 15 residues. Germline-derived CDR1 and CDR2 are GTSNPN and SVGIG (reference sequence). V lost 2 bases and J 0 bases, leaving 11 bases between the germline ends. The chain's CDR3 is CAWSPSAEAKNIQYF. The CDR3 bases are TGTGCCTGGAGTCCCTCGGCGGAAGCCAAAAACATTCAGTACTTC.

The J gene is TRBJ2-3, the V gene TRBV30; TRBD2 aligns across 13 bases. CDR1 GTSNPN and CDR2 SVGIG come from the germline V gene (reference sequence). This CDR3 region has 18 residues. The ends lost 3 bases at V and 0 bases at J; junction bases unmatched: 9. The CDR3 DNA reads as TGTGCCTGGAGGGAGGGACTAGCGGGACCCTCGAGCACAGATACGCAGTATTTT. The encoded protein is CAWREGLAGPSSTDTQYF.

The chain is built from TRBV29-1 and TRBJ2-7; 7 nucleotides line up with TRBD2. The V gene end was trimmed by 6 bases and the J gene end by 0 bases; junction bases not matched to a gene: 11. CDR1 and CDR2 from the germline V gene are SQVTM and ANQGSEA. The length of the CDR3 is 15 residues. CDR3 DNA: TGCAGCGTGTGGTGCGAGCGGGGCCTCTCCTACGAGCAGTACTTC. This sequence encodes CSVWCERGLSYEQYF.

This clone was recorded only once. The chain combines TRBV4-2 with TRBJ2-3; 14 bases agree with TRBD2. The CDR3 spans 18 residues. Trimming cost V 2 bases and J 3 bases; bases outside gene matches: 7. In germline, CDR1 is LGHNA, CDR2 YNFKEQ. The CDR3 DNA sequence: TGTGCCAGCAGCCAACTGACTAGCGGGAGGGCCGGTACAGATACGCAGTATTTT. Translating gives CASSQLTSGRAGTDTQYF.

V is TRBV21-1 and J is TRBJ1-5; TRBD1, as called in the table, went unchecked against the DNA. TRBV21-1 is a pseudogene. The CDR3 sequence is 15 residues long. CDR3 nucleotide sequence: TGTGCCAGCAGCAAAACAGGACAGGGCAATCAGCCCCAGCATTTT. This translates into CASSKTGQGNQPQHF.

This clone showed up just a few times. The chain's CDR3 is CASSLVRATNEKLFF. Here the CDR3 DNA reads TGTGCCAGCAGCTTAGTCCGAGCAACTAATGAAAAACTGTTTTTT. V usage is TRBV11-2 and J usage is TRBJ1-4; D ambiguous. V was clipped by 1 base and J by 0 bases, with 6 bases between them. There are 15 residues in the CDR3. CDR1 and CDR2 (germline): SGHAT, FQNNGV.